Below, one T cell receptor (beta chain) is given with its context. This sample is drawn from a study of blood T cell repertoires in COVID-19. Sequencing was performed with immunoSEQ multiplex PCR; in TCRdb, only in-frame clones are kept and a portion is missing. The table shows approximately 200,000 clones, with approximately 80% occurring only once. The germline gives CDR1 MNHEY, CDR2 SMNVEV (reference sequence). CDR3 length equals 16 residues. J was trimmed by 3 bases and V by 3 bases; bases with no gene match: 9. This sequence joins TRBV27 and TRBJ1-1; 8 nucleotides match TRBD1. Sequenced input: PBMCs or T cells enriched from blood (not recorded which). The clonotype was recovered from a woman between 35 and 50 years old with acute COVID-19. CDR3 sequence: CASSLVGGTGYTEAFF. CDR3 nucleotides: TGTGCCAGCAGTTTGGTCGGAGGGACAGGTTACACTGAAGCTTTCTTT.